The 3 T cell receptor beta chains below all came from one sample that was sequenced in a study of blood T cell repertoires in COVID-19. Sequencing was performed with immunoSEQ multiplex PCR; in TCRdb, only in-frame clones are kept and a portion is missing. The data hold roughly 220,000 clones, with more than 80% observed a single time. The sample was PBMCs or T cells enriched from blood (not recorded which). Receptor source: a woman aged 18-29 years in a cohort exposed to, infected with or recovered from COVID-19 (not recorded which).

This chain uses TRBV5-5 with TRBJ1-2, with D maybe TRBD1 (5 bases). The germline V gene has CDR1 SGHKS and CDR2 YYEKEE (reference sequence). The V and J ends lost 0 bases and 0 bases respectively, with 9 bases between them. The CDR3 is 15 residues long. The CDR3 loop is CASSLEGKANYGYTF. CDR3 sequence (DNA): TGTGCCAGCAGCTTGGAGGGGAAAGCTAACTATGGCTACACCTTC.

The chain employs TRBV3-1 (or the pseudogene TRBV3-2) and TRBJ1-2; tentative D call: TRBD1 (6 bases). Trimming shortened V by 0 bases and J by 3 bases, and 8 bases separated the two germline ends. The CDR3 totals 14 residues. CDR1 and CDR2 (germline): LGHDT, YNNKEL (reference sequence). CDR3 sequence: CASSQESGDYGYTF. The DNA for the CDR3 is TGTGCCAGCAGCCAAGAATCAGGGGACTATGGCTACACCTTC.

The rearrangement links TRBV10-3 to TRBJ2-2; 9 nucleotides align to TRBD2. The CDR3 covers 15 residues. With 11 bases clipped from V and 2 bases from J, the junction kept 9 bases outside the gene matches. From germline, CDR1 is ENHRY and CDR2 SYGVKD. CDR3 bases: TGTGCCGTCCGGGCGGGAGGGCCTAACACCGGGGAGCTGTTTTTT. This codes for CAVRAGGPNTGELFF.